This TCR beta chain was observed in a study of T-cell memory formation after mild COVID-19. The study's findings and limits: Contracting clones from day 15 to 85 had balanced CD4/CD8; later expanders favoured CD4+.

This clonotype has ten or more counts. What it binds is unknown. With 3 bases clipped from V and 8 bases from J, the junction kept 2 bases outside the gene matches. Germline CDR1 and CDR2: SGHTS and YDEGEE. CDR3 length equals 15 residues. TCRdb re-analysed the 5' RACE reads in MiXCR, keeping a single row per CDR3 protein. Of about 140,000 distinct CDR3 sequences listed, 11% to 15% are singletons. V usage is TRBV5-8 and J usage is TRBJ2-1, with 16 positions matching TRBD2. The TCR sequence derives from an adult woman who had mild COVID-19 (a few samples of this study predate the infection). Cell type and time point are not known. Source material: PBMCs or a T cell subset sorted from them (not recorded which). DNA for the CDR3: TGTGCCAGCAGCTGGGGACTAGCGGGAGGGGATGAGCAGTTCTTC. Amino acid sequence: CASSWGLAGGDEQFF.